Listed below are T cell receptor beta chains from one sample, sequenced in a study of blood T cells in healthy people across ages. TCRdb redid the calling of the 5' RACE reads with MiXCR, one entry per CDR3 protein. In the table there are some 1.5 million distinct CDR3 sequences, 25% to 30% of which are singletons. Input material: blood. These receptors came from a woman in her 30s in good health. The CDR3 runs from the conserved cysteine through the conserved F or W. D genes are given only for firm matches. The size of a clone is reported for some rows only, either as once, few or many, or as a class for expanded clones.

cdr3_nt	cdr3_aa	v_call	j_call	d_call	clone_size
TGCGCCAGTAGCGGTAACGGGAACATTCAGTACTTC	CASSGNGNIQYF	TRBV5-1	TRBJ2-4	-	few
TGTGCCAGCAGCTTAGAAGGACATCTCACAGATACGCAGTATTTT	CASSLEGHLTDTQYF	TRBV7-9	TRBJ2-3	-	few
TGTGCCAGCAGCCCCGCTAACGGGGAGACCCAGTACTTC	CASSPANGETQYF	TRBV7-9	TRBJ2-5	-	many
TGTGCCAGCAGGGGGATGCCTAACACTGAAGCTTTCTTT	CASRGMPNTEAFF	TRBV2	TRBJ1-1	-	-
TGCGCCAGCAGCCAAGGTGCTAGCGCCTCCCTCACGGGGCGGTACTTC	CASSQGASASLTGRYF	TRBV4-3	TRBJ2-5	-	-
TGCGCCAGCAGCCTGGGACTAGCGGGGGAGGGCGAGCAGTTCTTC	CASSLGLAGEGEQFF	TRBV5-1	TRBJ2-1	TRBD2	many
TGTGCCAGCAGCACGGGGGACTTCTCCTACGAGCAGTACTTC	CASSTGDFSYEQYF	TRBV5-5	TRBJ2-7	-	many
TGTGCCGTCAACATAGCGGAGATGATCACAGATACGCAGTATTTT	CAVNIAEMITDTQYF	TRBV10-3	TRBJ2-3	-	-
TGTGCCAGCAGTTACCCCGGTGGGGATACGCAGTATTTT	CASSYPGGDTQYF	TRBV6-2/TRBV6-3	TRBJ2-3	-	-
TGTGCCAGCAGCTTAGCCACGCCTCCCTACGAGCAGTACTTC	CASSLATPPYEQYF	TRBV7-9	TRBJ2-7	-	few
TGCAGTGCTAGAGGGAATTCGGTGACTGGGTGGGGTACGCAGTATTTT	CSARGNSVTGWGTQYF	TRBV20-1	TRBJ2-3	-	-
TGCGCCAGCAGCTTGGAATCCGGGGATACGCAGTATTTT	CASSLESGDTQYF	TRBV5-1	TRBJ2-3	-	many
TGCAGTGCTAGTCAGCCGGGTACGGGGTATGGCTACACCTTC	CSASQPGTGYGYTF	TRBV20-1	TRBJ1-2	-	-
TGTGCCAGCTCCGGGGGCGCGGGATGGGACACTGAAGCTTTCTTT	CASSGGAGWDTEAFF	TRBV11-2	TRBJ1-1	-	few
TGTGCCAGCAGCTCACCGGGACAGGGGGCGCAGGGGCAGTTCTTC	CASSSPGQGAQGQFF	TRBV11-2	TRBJ2-1	TRBD1	few
TGTGCCAGCAGTTTAAATGCCCTCCTCGGGACCCTCTCCTACAATGAGCAGTTCTTC	CASSLNALLGTLSYNEQFF	TRBV27	TRBJ2-1	-	few
TGCAGCGTCCAACCCCGGACAGAAGGGAACACCATATATTTT	CSVQPRTEGNTIYF	TRBV29-1	TRBJ1-3	-	-
TGCGCCAGCAGCCCGGAAGGGGGGGTGGTGCAGTACTTC	CASSPEGGVVQYF	TRBV4-3	TRBJ2-4	-	-
TGTGCCAGCAGCCCTAAGTCTGGGGCCAACGTCCTGACTTTC	CASSPKSGANVLTF	TRBV9	TRBJ2-6	-	many
TGTGCCGGCAGCCGGCCCTCGGAGACCCAGTACTTC	CAGSRPSETQYF	TRBV3-1	TRBJ2-5	-	-
TGCAGTGCTAGTGACGGGAAGAACACTGAAGCTTTCTTT	CSASDGKNTEAFF	TRBV20-1	TRBJ1-1	-	-
TGTGCCAGCAGTCTCTCCACAGGGGGCAGGGCCTACGAGCAGTACTTC	CASSLSTGGRAYEQYF	TRBV6-5	TRBJ2-7	TRBD1	-
TGTGCCAGCAGCTTACTCACGAATGAAGAGACCCAGTACTTC	CASSLLTNEETQYF	TRBV7-9	TRBJ2-5	-	few
TGCGCCAGCAGCCAAGCAGCGCAGGGGTCTTACCCCGATTCCTACAATGAGCAGTTCTTC	CASSQAAQGSYPDSYNEQFF	TRBV4-1	TRBJ2-1	-	-
TGTGCCAGCAGTAGCCTCCGCTCGGGAGGGTACAATGAGCAGTTCTTC	CASSSLRSGGYNEQFF	TRBV6-5	TRBJ2-1	TRBD2	few
TGCAGCGCGACGAGGGCTACGAACACTGAAGCTTTCTTT	CSATRATNTEAFF	TRBV29-1	TRBJ1-1	-	few
TGTGCCAGCAAAAGCGGTAGCACAGATACGCAGTATTTT	CASKSGSTDTQYF	TRBV14	TRBJ2-3	-	few
TGCGCCAGCAGCCAGGGTCCTCCGATCCAGCTGTTTTTT	CASSQGPPIQLFF	TRBV5-1	TRBJ2-2	-	-
TGTGCCAGTCAGACTAGCGGGGGCTATCGTTACAATGAGCAGTTCTTC	CASQTSGGYRYNEQFF	TRBV2	TRBJ2-1	TRBD2	few
TGTGCCAGCAGCCCTAGATACAGGGGAGCCTATGGCTACACCTTC	CASSPRYRGAYGYTF	TRBV5-6	TRBJ1-2	TRBD1	-
TGCAGTGCTAGACTCCAGGGAAGAGGTGGCTACACCTTC	CSARLQGRGGYTF	TRBV20-1	TRBJ1-2	-	-
TGTGCCAGCAGCCGTGCGGGGGGGGAAAGGACAGATACGCAGTATTTT	CASSRAGGERTDTQYF	TRBV7-9	TRBJ2-3	TRBD2	-